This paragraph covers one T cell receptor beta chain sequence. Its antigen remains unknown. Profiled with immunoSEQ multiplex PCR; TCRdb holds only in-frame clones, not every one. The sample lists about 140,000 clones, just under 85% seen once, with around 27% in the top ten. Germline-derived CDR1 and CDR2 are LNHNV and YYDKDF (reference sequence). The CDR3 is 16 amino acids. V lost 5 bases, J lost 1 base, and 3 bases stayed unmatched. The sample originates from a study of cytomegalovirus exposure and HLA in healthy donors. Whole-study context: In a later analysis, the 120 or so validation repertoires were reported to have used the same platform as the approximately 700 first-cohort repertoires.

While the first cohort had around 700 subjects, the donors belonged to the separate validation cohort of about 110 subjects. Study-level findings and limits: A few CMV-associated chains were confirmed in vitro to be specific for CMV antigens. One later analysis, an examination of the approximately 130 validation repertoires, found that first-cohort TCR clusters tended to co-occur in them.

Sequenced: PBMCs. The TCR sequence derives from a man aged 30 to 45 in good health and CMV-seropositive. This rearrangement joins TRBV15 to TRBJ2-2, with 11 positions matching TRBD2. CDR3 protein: CATSFGLAGNTGELFF. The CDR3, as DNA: TGTGCCACCAGCTTCGGACTAGCGGGGAACACCGGGGAGCTGTTTTTT.